This TCR beta chain is from a study of T-cell reconstitution after alpha-beta-depleted transplantation in children. Unique molecular identifiers were used to barcode this TCRbeta library. TCRdb called the PCR reads again in MiXCR, with one record for every CDR3 protein. The sample carries about 110,000 distinct CDR3 sequences, 9% to 12% recorded once. This clonotype was seen repeatedly, ten times or more. Germline CDR1 DFQATT, CDR2 SNEGSKA (reference sequence). V dropped 5 bases and J dropped 1 base, with 15 bases sitting between them. The CDR3 loop spans 15 amino acids. This sample comprised PBMCs from the stem cell graft donor, obtained from the stem cell graft. The receptor was isolated from a human donor who donated a stem cell graft to a child with acute lymphoblastic leukemia. The V gene is TRBV20-1, the J gene TRBJ2-1, with D maybe TRBD2 (5 bases). This CDR3 reads CSAWAGRGSYNEQFF. Here the CDR3 DNA reads TGCAGTGCTTGGGCGGGTCGCGGATCCTACAATGAGCAGTTCTTC.